This T cell receptor (beta chain) was captured in a study of blood T cell repertoires in COVID-19. Study-wide background: Samples representing acute and convalescent COVID-19 were sourced from the United States, Italy and Spain. The cDNA or gDNA used as material had been derived from T cells, B-cell-depleted T cells, or PBMCs.

How the authors handled the data: Amplification of reference gene primers provided the estimated nucleated cell counts. Some clones are missing from TCRdb's copy, which holds only in-frame ones; the method was immunoSEQ multiplex PCR. For V, J and clone size, that table is used; D and trimming come from the DNA. This sample has about 70,000 clones, with approximately 85% found just once. Specimen: peripheral blood. The receptor was derived from an elderly man with acute or convalescent COVID-19.

The CDR3 bases are TGTGCCAGTAGCCCGCCGGGAAAGAGCACAGATACGCAGTATTTT. Amino acids: CASSPPGKSTDTQYF. The chain has TRBV19 and TRBJ2-3; a weak D match, TRBD2 (5 bases). V was shortened by 6 bases and J by 0 bases, with 13 bases between the two germline ends. This CDR3 has 15 amino acids. From germline, CDR1 is LNHDA and CDR2 SQIVND (reference sequence).